The 3 T cell receptor beta chains below all came from one sample that was sequenced in a study of CD8 T cells in Susac syndrome. RNA was extracted with the RNeasy kit, and a quantity of about 0.45 to 1 ug was reverse transcribed using random hexamers. In TCRdb, the immunoSEQ multiplex PCR reads were re-called with MiXCR into one record per CDR3 protein. The profile shows around 170,000 distinct CDR3 sequences, around 95% of them singletons. The sample taken for sequencing was CD8+ T cells from PBMCs. The receptors shown here come from a human donor with Susac syndrome.

The genes are TRBV24-1 and TRBJ1-1; no clear D. This CDR3 spans 13 amino acids. CDR1 is KGHDR and CDR2 is SFDVKD in the germline V gene. V shed 7 bases and J shed 4 bases, with 12 bases lying between them. CDR3 protein: CATRGRTSTEAFF. The CDR3 region has the DNA TGTGCCACCAGGGGCAGGACCTCCACTGAAGCTTTCTTT.

The V and J genes are TRBV30 and TRBJ1-4; no clear D gene. Trimming took off 2 bases at V and 4 bases at J, with 5 bases between the two ends. The length of the CDR3 is 12 residues. Germline V gene lookup returns CDR1 GTSNPN and CDR2 SVGIG (reference sequence). CDR3 DNA: TGTGCCTGGAGTCCAAATAATGAAAAACTGTTTTTT. Translation gives CAWSPNNEKLFF.

V and J are TRBV9 and TRBJ1-2; D is ambiguous. CDR1 and CDR2 (germline): SGDLS, YYNGEE. The V gene lost 0 bases and the J gene lost 6 bases, with 9 bases spanning the gap. The CDR3 is 13 residues long. CDR3 in DNA: TGTGCCAGCAGCGTAGGGTCAGGAGATGGCTACACCTTC. It codes for CASSVGSGDGYTF.